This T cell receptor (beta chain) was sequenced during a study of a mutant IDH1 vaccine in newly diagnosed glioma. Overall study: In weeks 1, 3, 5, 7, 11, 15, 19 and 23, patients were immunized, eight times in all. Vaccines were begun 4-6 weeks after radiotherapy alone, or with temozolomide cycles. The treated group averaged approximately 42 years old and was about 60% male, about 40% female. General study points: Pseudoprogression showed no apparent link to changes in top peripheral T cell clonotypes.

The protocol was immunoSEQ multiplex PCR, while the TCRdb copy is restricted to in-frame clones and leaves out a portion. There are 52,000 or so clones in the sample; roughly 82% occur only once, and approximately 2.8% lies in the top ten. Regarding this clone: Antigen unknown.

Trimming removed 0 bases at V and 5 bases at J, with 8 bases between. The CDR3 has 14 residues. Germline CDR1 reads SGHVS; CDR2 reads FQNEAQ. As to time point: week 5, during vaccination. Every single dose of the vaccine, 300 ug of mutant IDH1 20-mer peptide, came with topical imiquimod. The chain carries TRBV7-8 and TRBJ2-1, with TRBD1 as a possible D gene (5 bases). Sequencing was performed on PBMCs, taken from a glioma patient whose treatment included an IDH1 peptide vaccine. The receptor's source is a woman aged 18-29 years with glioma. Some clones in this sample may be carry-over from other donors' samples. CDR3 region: CASSLARANNEQFF. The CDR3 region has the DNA TGTGCCAGCAGCTTAGCCAGGGCCAACAATGAGCAGTTCTTC.